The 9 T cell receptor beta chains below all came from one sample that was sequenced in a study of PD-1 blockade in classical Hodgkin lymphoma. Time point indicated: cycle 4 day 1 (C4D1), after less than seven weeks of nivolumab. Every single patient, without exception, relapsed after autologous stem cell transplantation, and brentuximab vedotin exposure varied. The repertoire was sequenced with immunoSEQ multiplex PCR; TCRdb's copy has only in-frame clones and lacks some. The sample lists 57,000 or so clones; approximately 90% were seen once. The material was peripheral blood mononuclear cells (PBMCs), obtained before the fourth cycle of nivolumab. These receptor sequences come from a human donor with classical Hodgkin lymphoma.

CDR3 sequence reads: CASSPQRTGLYAPLHF. CDR3 in DNA: TGCGCCAGCAGCCCTCAGAGGACAGGGTTATACGCACCCCTCCACTTT. The V gene is TRBV5-1, the J gene TRBJ1-6; 8 nucleotides match TRBD1. V was pared by 4 bases and J by 11 bases, with 14 bases of the junction left unmatched. This CDR3 contains 16 residues. CDR1 and CDR2 from the germline V gene are SGHRS and YFSETQ.

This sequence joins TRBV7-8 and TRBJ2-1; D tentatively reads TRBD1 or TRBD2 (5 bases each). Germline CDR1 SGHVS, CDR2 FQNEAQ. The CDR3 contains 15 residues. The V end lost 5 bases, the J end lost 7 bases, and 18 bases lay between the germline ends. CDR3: CASSRDRGSVNEQFF. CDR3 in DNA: TGTGCCAGCAGCCGGGATCGGGGCTCTGTAAATGAGCAGTTCTTC.

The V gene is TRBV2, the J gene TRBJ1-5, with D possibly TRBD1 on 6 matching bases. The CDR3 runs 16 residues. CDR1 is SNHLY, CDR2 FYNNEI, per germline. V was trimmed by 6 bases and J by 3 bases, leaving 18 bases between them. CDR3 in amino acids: CASSRQLSGANQPQHF. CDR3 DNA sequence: TGTGCCAGCAGCAGACAACTCTCAGGGGCCAATCAGCCCCAGCATTTT.

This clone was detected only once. The CDR3 DNA sequence: TGTGCCAGCAGTCCCACCCGGAGCAATCAGCCCCAGCATTTT. It translates to CASSPTRSNQPQHF. This rearrangement joins TRBV28 to TRBJ1-5; D gene uncertain. CDR1 MDHEN and CDR2 SYDVKM come from the germline V gene. Trimming left V 5 bases short and J 1 base short, with 9 bases between. The CDR3 has 14 residues.

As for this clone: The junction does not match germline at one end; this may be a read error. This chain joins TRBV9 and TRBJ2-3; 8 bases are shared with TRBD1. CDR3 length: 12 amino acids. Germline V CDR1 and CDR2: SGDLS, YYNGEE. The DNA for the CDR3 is TGTGCCAGCAGCGCAGGGACAGGTACGCAGTATTTT. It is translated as CASSAGTGTQYF.

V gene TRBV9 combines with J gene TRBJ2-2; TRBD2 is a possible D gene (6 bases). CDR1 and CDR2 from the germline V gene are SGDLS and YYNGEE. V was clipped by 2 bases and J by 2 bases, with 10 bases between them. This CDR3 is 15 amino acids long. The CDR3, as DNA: TGTGCCAGCAGCGTTACCGGGGGAAACACCGGGGAGCTGTTTTTT. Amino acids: CASSVTGGNTGELFF.

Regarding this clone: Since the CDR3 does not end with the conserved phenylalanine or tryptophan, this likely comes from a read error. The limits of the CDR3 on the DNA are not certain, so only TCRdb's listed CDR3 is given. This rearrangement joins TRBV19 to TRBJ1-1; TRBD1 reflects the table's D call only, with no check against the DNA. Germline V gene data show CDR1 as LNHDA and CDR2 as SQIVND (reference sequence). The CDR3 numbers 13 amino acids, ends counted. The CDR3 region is CASRPGTGTPFFL.

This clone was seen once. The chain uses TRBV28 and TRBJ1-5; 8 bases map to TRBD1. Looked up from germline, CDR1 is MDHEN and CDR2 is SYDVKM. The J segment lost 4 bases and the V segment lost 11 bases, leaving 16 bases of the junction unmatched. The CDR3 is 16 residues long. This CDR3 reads CAGTTGYWTGNQPQHF. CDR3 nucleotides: TGTGCCGGGACGACCGGGTACTGGACAGGGAATCAGCCCCAGCATTTT.

CDR3 DNA: TGTGCCTGGAGTAGCAGGGTAGGGTATGGCTACACCTTC. Translating gives CAWSSRVGYGYTF. The rearrangement joins TRBV30 to TRBJ1-2, with D maybe TRBD1 (5 bases). Per the germline V gene, CDR1 is GTSNPN and CDR2 is SVGIG (reference sequence). The CDR3 loop spans 13 amino acids. V lost 2 bases to trimming and J lost 5 bases, with 12 bases between them. The whole variable domain, remainder taken from reference TRBV30 and TRBJ1-2, is SQTIHQWPATLVQPVGSPLSLECTVEGTSNPNLYWYRQAAGRGLQLLFYSVGIGQISSEVPQNLSASRPQDRQFILSSKKLLLSDSGFYLCAWSSRVGYGYTFGSGTRLTVV.